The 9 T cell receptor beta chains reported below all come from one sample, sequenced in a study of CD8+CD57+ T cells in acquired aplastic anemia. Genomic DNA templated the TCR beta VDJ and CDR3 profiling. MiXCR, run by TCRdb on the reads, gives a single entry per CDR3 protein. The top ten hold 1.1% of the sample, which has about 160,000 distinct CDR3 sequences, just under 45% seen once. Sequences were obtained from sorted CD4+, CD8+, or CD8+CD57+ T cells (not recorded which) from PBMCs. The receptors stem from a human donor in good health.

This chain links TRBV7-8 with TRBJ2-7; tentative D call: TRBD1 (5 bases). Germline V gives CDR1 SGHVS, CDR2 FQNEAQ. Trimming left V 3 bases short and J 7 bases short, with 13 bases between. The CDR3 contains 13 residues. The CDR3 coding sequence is TGTGCCAGCAGCTTTTCTCAGGGCAATGAGCAGTACTTC. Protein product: CASSFSQGNEQYF.

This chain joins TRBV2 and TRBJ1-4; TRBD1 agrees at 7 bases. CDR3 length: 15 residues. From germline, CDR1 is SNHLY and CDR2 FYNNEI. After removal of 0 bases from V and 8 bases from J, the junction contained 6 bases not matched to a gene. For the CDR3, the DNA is TGTGCCAGCAGTGAAGCCGGGACAGTGACCGAAAAACTGTTTTTT. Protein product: CASSEAGTVTEKLFF.

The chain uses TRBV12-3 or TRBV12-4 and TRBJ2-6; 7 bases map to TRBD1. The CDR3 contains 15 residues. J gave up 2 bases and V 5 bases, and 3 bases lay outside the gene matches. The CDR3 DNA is TGTGCCAGCAGTCCCCAGGGGGCTGGGGCCAACGTCCTGACTTTC. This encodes CASSPQGAGANVLTF.

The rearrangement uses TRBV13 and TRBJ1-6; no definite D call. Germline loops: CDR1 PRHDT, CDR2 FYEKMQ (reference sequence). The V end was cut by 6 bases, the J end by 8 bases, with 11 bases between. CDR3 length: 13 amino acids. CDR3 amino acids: CASSPSNDSPLHF. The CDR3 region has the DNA TGTGCCAGCAGTCCATCTAACGATTCACCCCTCCACTTT.

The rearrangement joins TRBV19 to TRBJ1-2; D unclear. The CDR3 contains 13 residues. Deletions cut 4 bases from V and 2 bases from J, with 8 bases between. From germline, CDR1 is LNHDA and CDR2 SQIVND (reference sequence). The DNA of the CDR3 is TGTGCCAGTAGTAGGAAAGGCAACTATGGCTACACCTTC. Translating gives CASSRKGNYGYTF.

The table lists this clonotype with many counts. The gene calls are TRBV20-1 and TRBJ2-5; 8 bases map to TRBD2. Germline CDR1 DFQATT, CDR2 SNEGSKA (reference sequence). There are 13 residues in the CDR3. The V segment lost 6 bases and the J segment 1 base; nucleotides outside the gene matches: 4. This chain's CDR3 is CSAGTSGQETQYF. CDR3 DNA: TGCAGTGCGGGAACTAGCGGCCAAGAGACCCAGTACTTC.

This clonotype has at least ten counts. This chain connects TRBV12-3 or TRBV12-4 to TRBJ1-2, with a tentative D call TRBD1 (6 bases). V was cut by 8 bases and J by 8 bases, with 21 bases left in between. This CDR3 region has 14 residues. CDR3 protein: CASGEKQGFVGYTF. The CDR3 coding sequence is TGTGCCAGCGGAGAGAAACAGGGCTTCGTAGGCTACACCTTC.

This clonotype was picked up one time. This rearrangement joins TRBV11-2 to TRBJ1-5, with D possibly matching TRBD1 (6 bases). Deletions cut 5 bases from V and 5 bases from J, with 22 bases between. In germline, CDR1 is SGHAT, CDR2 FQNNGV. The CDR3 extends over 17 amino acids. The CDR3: CASSPGGARYNHQPQHF. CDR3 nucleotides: TGTGCCAGCAGCCCGGGGGGCGCGCGGTATAATCATCAGCCCCAGCATTTT.

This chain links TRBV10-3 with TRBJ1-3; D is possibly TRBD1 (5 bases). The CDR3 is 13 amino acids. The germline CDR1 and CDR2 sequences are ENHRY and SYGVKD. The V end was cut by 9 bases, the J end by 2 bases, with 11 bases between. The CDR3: CAIRGAAGNTIYF. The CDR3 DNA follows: TGTGCCATTCGCGGGGCGGCTGGAAACACCATATATTTT.